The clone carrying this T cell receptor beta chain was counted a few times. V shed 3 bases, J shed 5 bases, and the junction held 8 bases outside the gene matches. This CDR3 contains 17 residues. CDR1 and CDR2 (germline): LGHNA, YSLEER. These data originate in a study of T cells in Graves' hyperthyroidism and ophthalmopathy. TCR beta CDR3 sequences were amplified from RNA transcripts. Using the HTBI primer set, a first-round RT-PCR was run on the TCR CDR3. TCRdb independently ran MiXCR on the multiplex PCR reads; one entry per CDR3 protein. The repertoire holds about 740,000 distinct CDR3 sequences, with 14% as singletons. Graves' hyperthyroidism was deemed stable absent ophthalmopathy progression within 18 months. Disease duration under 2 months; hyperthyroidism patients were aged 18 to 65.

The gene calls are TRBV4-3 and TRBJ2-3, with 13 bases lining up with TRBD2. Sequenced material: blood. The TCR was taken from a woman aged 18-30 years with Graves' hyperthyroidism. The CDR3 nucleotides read TGCGCCAGCAGCCATGGACTAGCGGGAGCTGGGGGAGATACGCAGTATTTT. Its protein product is CASSHGLAGAGGDTQYF.